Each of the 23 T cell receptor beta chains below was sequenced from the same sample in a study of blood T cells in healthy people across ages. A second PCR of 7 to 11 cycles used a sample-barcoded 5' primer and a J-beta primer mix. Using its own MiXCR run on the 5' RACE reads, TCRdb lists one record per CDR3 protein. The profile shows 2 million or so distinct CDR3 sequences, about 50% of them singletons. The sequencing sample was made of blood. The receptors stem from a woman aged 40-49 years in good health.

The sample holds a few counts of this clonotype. The CDR3 region is CASSSGQGLAGEETQYF. The CDR3 DNA reads TGTGCCAGCAGCTCGGGACAGGGACTAGCGGGGGAAGAGACCCAGTACTTC. This chain joins TRBV7-8 and TRBJ2-5; 14 nucleotides align to TRBD2. The germline gives CDR1 SGHVS, CDR2 FQNEAQ. The CDR3 loop spans 17 amino acids. Trimming at V came to 4 bases and at J to 3 bases, leaving 7 bases not matched to a gene.

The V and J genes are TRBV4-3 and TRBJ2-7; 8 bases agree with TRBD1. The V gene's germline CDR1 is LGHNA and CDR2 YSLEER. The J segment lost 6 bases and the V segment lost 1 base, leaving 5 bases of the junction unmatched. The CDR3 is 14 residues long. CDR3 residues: CASSQGQGMGEQYF. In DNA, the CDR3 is TGCGCCAGCAGCCAAGGACAGGGGATGGGCGAGCAGTACTTC.

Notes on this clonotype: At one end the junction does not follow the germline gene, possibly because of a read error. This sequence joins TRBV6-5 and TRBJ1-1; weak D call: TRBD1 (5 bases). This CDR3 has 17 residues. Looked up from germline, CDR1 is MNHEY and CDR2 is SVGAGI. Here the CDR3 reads CAGSYRPGLLGNTEAFF. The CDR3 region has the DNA TGTGCCGGCAGTTACCGGCCGGGACTCCTGGGGAACACTGAAGCTTTCTTT.

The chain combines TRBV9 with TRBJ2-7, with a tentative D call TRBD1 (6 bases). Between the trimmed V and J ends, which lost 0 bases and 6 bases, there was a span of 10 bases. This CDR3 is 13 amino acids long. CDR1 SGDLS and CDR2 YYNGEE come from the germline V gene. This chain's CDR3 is CASSVVGGGEQYF. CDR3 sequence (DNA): TGTGCCAGCAGCGTAGTTGGGGGCGGCGAGCAGTACTTC.

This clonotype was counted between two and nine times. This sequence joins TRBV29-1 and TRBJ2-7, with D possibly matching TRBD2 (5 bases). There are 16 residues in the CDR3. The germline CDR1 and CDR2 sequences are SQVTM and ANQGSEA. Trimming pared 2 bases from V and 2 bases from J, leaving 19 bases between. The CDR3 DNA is TGCAGCGTTGAAAATGCGTTTGCGGGCAGCACCTACGAGCAGTACTTC. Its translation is CSVENAFAGSTYEQYF.

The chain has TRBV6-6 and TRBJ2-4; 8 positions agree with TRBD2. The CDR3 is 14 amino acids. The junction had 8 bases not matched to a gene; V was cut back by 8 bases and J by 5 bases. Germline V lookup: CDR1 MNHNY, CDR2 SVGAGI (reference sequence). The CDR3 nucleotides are TGTGCCAGCGGGTACTTCGGGGGGGAAAACATTCAGTACTTC. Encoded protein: CASGYFGGENIQYF.

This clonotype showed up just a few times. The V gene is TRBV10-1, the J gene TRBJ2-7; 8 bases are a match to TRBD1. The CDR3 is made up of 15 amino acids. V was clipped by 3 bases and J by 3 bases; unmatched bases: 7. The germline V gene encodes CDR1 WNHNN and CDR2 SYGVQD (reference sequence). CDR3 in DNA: TGCGCCAGCAGTGACGGGACAGGCAACAACTACGAGCAGTACTTC. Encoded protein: CASSDGTGNNYEQYF.

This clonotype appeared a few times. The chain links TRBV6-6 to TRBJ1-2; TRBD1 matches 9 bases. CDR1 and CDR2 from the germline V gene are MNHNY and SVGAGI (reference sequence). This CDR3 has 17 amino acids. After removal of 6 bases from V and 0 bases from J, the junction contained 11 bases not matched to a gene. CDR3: CASRTGQGGTANYGYTF. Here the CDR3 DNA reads TGTGCCAGCAGGACGGGACAGGGAGGGACCGCTAACTATGGCTACACCTTC.

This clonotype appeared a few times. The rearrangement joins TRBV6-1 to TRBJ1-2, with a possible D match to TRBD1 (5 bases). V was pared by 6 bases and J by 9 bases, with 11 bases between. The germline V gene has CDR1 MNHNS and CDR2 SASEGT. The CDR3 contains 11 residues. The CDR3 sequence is CASSIPDSYTF. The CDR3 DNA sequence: TGTGCCAGCAGCATCCCGGACAGCTACACCTTC.

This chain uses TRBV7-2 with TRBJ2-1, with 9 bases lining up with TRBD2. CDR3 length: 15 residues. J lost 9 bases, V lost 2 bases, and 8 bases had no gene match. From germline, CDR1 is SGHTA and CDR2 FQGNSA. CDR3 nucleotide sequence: TGTGCCAGCAGCTTAAAAGCGGGGGGCCCGGCTGAGCAGTTCTTC. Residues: CASSLKAGGPAEQFF.

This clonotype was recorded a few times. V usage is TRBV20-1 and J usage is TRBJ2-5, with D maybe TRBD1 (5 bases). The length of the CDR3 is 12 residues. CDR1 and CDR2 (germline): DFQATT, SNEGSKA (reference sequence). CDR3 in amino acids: CSPEAGWETQYF. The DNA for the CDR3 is TGCAGCCCTGAGGCAGGGTGGGAGACCCAGTACTTC.

The CDR3 bases are TGTGCCAGCAGTTCTTCCCGCTGGGCCGAGCAGTACTTC. Translated, it gives CASSSSRWAEQYF. The chain employs TRBV6-2 or TRBV6-3 and TRBJ2-4, with unresolved D. The J call may not be correct, given that the DNA end is closer to TRBJ2-7. The CDR3 sequence is 13 residues long. Looked up from germline, CDR1 is MNHEY and CDR2 is SVGEGT.

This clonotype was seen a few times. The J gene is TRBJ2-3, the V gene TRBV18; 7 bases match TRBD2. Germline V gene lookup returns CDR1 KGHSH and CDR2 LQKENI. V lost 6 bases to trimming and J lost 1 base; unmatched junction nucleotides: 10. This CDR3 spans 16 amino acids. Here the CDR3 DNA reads TGTGCCAGCTCCGCGGGTGTAACTAGCGGCACAGATACGCAGTATTTT. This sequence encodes CASSAGVTSGTDTQYF.

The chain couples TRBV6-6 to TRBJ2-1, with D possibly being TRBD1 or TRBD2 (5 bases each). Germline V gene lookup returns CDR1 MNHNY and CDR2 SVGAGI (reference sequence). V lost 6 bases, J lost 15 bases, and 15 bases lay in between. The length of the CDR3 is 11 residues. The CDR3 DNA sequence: TGTGCCAGCAGAGAAGGGCAGGGACCGTTCTTC. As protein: CASREGQGPFF.

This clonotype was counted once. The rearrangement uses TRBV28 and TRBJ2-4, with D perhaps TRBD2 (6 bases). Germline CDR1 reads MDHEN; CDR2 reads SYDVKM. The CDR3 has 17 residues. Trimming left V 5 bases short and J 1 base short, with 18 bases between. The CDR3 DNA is TGTGCCAGCAGTACTCCGACTAGTGGTCTTGCCAAAAACATTCAGTACTTC. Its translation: CASSTPTSGLAKNIQYF.

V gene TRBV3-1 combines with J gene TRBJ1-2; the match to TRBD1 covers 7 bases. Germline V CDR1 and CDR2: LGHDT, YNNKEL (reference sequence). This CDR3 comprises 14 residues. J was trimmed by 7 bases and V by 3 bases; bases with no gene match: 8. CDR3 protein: CASSQADRESGYTF. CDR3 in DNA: TGTGCCAGCAGCCAGGCTGACAGGGAATCTGGCTACACCTTC.

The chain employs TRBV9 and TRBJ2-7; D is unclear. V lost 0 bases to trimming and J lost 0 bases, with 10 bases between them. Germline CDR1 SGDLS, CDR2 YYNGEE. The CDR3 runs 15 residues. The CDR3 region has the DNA TGTGCCAGCAGCGTAGGAGTCGGTACCTCCTACGAGCAGTACTTC. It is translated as CASSVGVGTSYEQYF.

The DNA for the CDR3 is TGTGCCAGCAGTCCAGGGACTAGCGGGATGAGACGAGAGACCCAGTACTTC. This translates into CASSPGTSGMRRETQYF. This chain links TRBV6-1 with TRBJ2-4; 13 positions match TRBD2. Matching the DNA end better, TRBJ2-5 makes the J call doubtful. The CDR3 totals 17 residues. Germline-derived CDR1 and CDR2 are MNHNS and SASEGT.

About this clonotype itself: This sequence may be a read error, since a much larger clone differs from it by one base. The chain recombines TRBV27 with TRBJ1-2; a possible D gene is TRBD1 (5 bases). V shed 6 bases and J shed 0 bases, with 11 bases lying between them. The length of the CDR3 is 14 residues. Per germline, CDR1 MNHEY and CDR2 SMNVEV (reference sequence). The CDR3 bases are TGTGCCAGCAGCCGGGACGTAGCTAACTATGGCTACACCTTC. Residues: CASSRDVANYGYTF.

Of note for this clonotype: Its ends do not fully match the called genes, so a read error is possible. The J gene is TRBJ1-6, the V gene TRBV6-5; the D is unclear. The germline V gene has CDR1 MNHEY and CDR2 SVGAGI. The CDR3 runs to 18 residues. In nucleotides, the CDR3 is TGCGCCAGCAGTTACTCGATAGGCGGTCCCGATCTGAATTCACCCCTCCACTTT. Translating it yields CASSYSIGGPDLNSPLHF.

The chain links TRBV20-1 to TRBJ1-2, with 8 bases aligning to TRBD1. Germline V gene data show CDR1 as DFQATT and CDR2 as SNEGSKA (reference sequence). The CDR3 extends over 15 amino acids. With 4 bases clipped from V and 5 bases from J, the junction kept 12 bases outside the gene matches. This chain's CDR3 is CSATGSRQGRYGYTF. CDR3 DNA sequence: TGCAGTGCTACGGGGTCTAGACAGGGGAGGTATGGCTACACCTTC.

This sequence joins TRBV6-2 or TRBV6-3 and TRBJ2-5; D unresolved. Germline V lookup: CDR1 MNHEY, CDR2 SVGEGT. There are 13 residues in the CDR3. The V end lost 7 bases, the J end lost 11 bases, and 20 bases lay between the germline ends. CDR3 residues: CASNNGLDSEQYF. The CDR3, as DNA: TGTGCCAGCAACAATGGGCTAGATAGTGAGCAGTACTTC.

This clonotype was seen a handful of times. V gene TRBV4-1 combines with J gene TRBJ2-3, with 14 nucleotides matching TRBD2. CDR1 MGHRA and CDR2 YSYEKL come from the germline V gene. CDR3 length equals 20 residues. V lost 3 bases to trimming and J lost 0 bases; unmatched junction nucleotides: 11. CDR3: CASSHPLGLAGGTSTDTQYF. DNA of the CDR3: TGCGCCAGCAGCCACCCCTTAGGACTAGCGGGGGGCACTAGCACAGATACGCAGTATTTT.